A selection of T cell receptor beta chains follows, all from one sample in a study of blood T cells in healthy people across ages. Via MiXCR, TCRdb re-called the 5' RACE reads, giving one row per CDR3 protein. The data contain around 1,000,000 distinct CDR3 sequences, under 30% of them singletons. These sequences were also reported in another study, on T cells of mothers and their children.

Sequenced: blood. The receptor set was obtained from a girl aged 2-15 years in good health. Both conserved end residues are part of each CDR3. A D gene is named only where the DNA matches it firmly. Some rows have no size entry. The others give once, few or many, or a class for an expanded clone.

J gene | clone size | D gene | V gene | CDR3 length | CDR3 protein | CDR3 DNA
TRBJ2-1 | - | - | TRBV5-6 | 13 | CASNGRITGEQFF | TGTGCCAGCAATGGGCGCATTACCGGAGAGCAGTTCTTC
TRBJ2-7 | - | TRBD2 | TRBV20-1 | 15 | CSARDRGVERNEQYF | TGCAGTGCTAGAGATCGGGGGGTGGAGAGGAACGAGCAGTACTTC
TRBJ2-2 | few | TRBD2 | TRBV7-2 | 16 | CASSFRGGVDHGELFF | TGTGCCAGCAGCTTTCGCGGGGGGGTCGATCACGGGGAGCTGTTTTTT
TRBJ2-7 | few | TRBD1 | TRBV6-2/TRBV6-3 | 15 | CASSTWDRYSYEQYF | TGTGCCAGCAGTACCTGGGACAGGTATTCCTACGAGCAGTACTTC
TRBJ2-1 | few | - | TRBV7-2 | 15 | CASSLGGQKYNEQFF | TGTGCCAGCAGCTTAGGCGGGCAGAAATACAATGAGCAGTTCTTC
TRBJ2-5 | - | - | TRBV20-1 | 13 | CSALAGSGETQYF | TGCAGTGCTTTAGCTGGGTCAGGAGAGACCCAGTACTTC
TRBJ1-1 | - | - | TRBV6-2/TRBV6-3 | 15 | CASSYNGMGNTEAFF | TGTGCCAGCAGTTACAATGGGATGGGGAACACTGAAGCTTTCTTT
TRBJ2-1 | few | - | TRBV10-3 | 11 | CAISEDGQIEF | TGTGCCATCAGTGAGGACGGGCAGATTGAATTC
TRBJ1-5 | few | - | TRBV4-2 | 14 | CASSQEVGNQPQHF | TGTGCCAGCAGCCAAGAAGTGGGCAATCAGCCCCAGCATTTT
TRBJ1-2 | - | - | TRBV5-6 | 16 | CASSQTGTHHNYGYTF | TGTGCCAGCAGTCAAACCGGGACCCACCATAACTATGGCTACACCTTC
TRBJ1-6 | - | - | TRBV4-3 | 13 | CASSQDDGSPLHF | TGCGCCAGCAGCCAAGATGACGGGTCACCCCTCCACTTT
TRBJ1-4 | - | - | TRBV11-2 | 12 | CASSAGSGKLFF | TGTGCCAGCAGCGCTGGGTCGGGAAAACTGTTTTTT
TRBJ1-2 | - | - | TRBV20-1 | 14 | CSAQMGGYDYGYTF | TGCAGTGCTCAAATGGGGGGATATGACTATGGCTACACCTTC
TRBJ2-7 | - | - | TRBV29-1 | 11 | CSGTKGRLEYF | TGCAGCGGAACGAAGGGCCGTCTCGAGTACTTC
TRBJ2-7 | few | - | TRBV29-1 | 13 | CSVDSGPAYEQYF | TGCAGCGTTGATTCGGGGCCCGCCTACGAGCAGTACTTC
TRBJ2-3 | - | TRBD2 | TRBV4-1 | 18 | CASSQVILAGGRTDTQYF | TGCGCCAGCAGCCAAGTAATACTAGCGGGAGGCCGCACAGATACGCAGTATTTT
TRBJ1-5 | once | - | TRBV6-5 | 15 | CASSHYRQGNQPQHF | TGTGCCAGCAGTCACTATCGACAGGGCAATCAGCCCCAGCATTTT